This TCR beta chain was recorded in a study of cytomegalovirus exposure and HLA in healthy donors. Findings and caveats of the study: Some V segments could not be told apart, so they were left out, TRBV6-2 and TRBV6-3 among them. A later analysis found most CMV-associated TCR beta chains apparently HLA-restricted.

In the PCR, 60 Vbeta and 13 Jbeta primers were used. TCRdb keeps only in-frame clones here, not all; method: immunoSEQ multiplex PCR. Among 160,000 or so clones listed, more than 80% were seen once. V lost 6 bases to trimming and J lost 7 bases, with 16 bases between them. CDR1 and CDR2 (germline): SGHAT, FQNNGV. The CDR3 covers 15 residues. Concerning this clone itself: Its antigen is unidentified.

The chain has TRBV11-2 and TRBJ1-6; no definite D call. The sequence derives from a woman younger than 35 in good health and CMV-seropositive. The specimen sequenced was PBMCs. In nucleotides, the CDR3 is TGTGCCAGCAGATACCTCGGGGTGCCAAATTCACCCCTCCACTTT. The encoded protein is CASRYLGVPNSPLHF.